This T cell receptor (beta chain) originates from a study of T cell responses to AZD1222 COVID-19 vaccine. Concerning this clone: Antigen unknown.

Repertoires were generated with immunoSEQ multiplex PCR, while TCRdb's copy carries only in-frame clones and drops some. The sample yields 65,000 to 80,000 clones, around nine tenths seen once. The ends were cut back, 4 bases at V and 0 bases at J, with 13 bases in the middle. This CDR3 has 16 amino acids. CDR1 and CDR2 from the germline V gene are SGHAT and FQNNGV. The study, taken as a whole, reports: Following two doses of AZD1222, Spike-specific TCR breadth and depth rose. Among the donors, most were white British and more were female, and clonal diversity was possibly underestimated. Baseline seropositivity characterized only 5 or 6 AZD1222 recipients. Sampling that yielded the repertoires occurred only after the peak T cell response.

Material: peripheral blood, obtained 28 days after the second dose of the MenACWY control vaccine. The receptor comes from an adult who received the MenACWY meningococcal vaccine as a control. The chain combines TRBV11-2 with TRBJ2-1; the D gene is possibly TRBD1 (6 bases). CDR3 sequence: CASSSKQGPSYNEQFF. In DNA, the CDR3 is TGTGCCAGCAGCTCCAAACAGGGACCCTCCTACAATGAGCAGTTCTTC.